These 26 T cell receptor beta chains were sequenced from one sample in a study of graft-versus-host responses after intestinal transplantation. No antigen has been identified for these receptors. The protocol was immunoSEQ multiplex PCR, while the TCRdb copy is restricted to in-frame clones and leaves out a portion. The sample lists about 120,000 clones; 90% were seen once. This material consisted of unstimulated CD4+ T cells sorted from spleen or lymph node cells, taken before intestinal transplant. All receptors derive from a human donor who received an intestinal transplant.

The table lists this clone with a count of one. The chain couples TRBV5-1 to TRBJ2-2; tentatively, D is TRBD1 (5 bases). This CDR3 has 17 amino acids. Trimming removed 2 bases at V and 0 bases at J, with 14 bases between. Germline-derived CDR1 and CDR2 are SGHRS and YFSETQ. The CDR3 reads CASSFLYDSANTGELFF. DNA for the CDR3: TGCGCCAGCAGCTTCTTATATGACAGCGCGAACACCGGGGAGCTGTTTTTT.

This chain joins TRBV5-1 and TRBJ2-7, with no clear D. CDR3 length equals 16 residues. Per the germline V gene, CDR1 is SGHRS and CDR2 is YFSETQ. The V and J ends lost 0 bases and 5 bases respectively, with 18 bases between them. CDR3 in DNA: TGCGCCAGCAGCTTGGCGGCAGGAATCGTGGGTAACGAGCAGTACTTC. This codes for CASSLAAGIVGNEQYF.

CDR3 amino acids: CASSQEVMVAGFQETQYF. Here the CDR3 DNA reads TGCGCCAGCAGCCAAGAAGTAATGGTAGCGGGGTTCCAAGAGACCCAGTACTTC. This rearrangement joins TRBV4-3 to TRBJ2-5; 8 bases agree with TRBD2. Germline trimming cut 0 bases from V and 1 base from J; bases unmatched to any gene: 10. The CDR3 is made up of 18 amino acids. CDR1 and CDR2 (germline): LGHNA, YSLEER.

The V call is TRBV29-1, the J call TRBJ2-7, with D maybe TRBD2 (6 bases). V lost 4 bases, J lost 3 bases, and 16 bases lay in between. In germline, CDR1 is SQVTM, CDR2 ANQGSEA. The length of the CDR3 is 14 residues. This CDR3 is CSVVWEVSGYEQYF. The CDR3 DNA is TGCAGCGTTGTTTGGGAGGTATCTGGCTACGAGCAGTACTTC.

The chain is built from TRBV4-1 and TRBJ2-3; 13 positions match TRBD2. CDR3 size: 16 residues. The germline CDR1 and CDR2 sequences are MGHRA and YSYEKL. Trimming cost V 2 bases and J 6 bases; bases outside gene matches: 5. Here the CDR3 reads CASSQTRTSGSDTQYF. CDR3 sequence (DNA): TGCGCCAGCAGCCAAACTCGGACTAGCGGGAGTGATACGCAGTATTTT.

The genes are TRBV5-6 and TRBJ1-2, with 7 bases matching TRBD1. V was clipped by 4 bases and J by 0 bases; unmatched bases: 3. The germline gives CDR1 SGHDT, CDR2 YYEEEE. The CDR3 runs 14 residues. In DNA, the CDR3 is TGTGCCAGCAGCGAGGGGGCGGCTAACTATGGCTACACCTTC. As protein: CASSEGAANYGYTF.

The genes are TRBV19 and TRBJ1-2; a possible D gene is TRBD1 (6 bases). The CDR3 runs to 17 residues. V lost 8 bases to trimming and J lost 2 bases, with 24 bases between them. Germline-derived CDR1 and CDR2 are LNHDA and SQIVND (reference sequence). DNA of the CDR3: TGTGCCAGTCGCCCAGCGAGGGGGACATCCCCCAACTATGGCTACACCTTC. Protein product: CASRPARGTSPNYGYTF.

The chain employs TRBV18 and TRBJ2-1, with 13 bases fitting TRBD2. V shed 2 bases and J 7 bases; nucleotides not matched to a gene: 8. Germline V gene lookup returns CDR1 KGHSH and CDR2 LQKENI. The CDR3 is 17 amino acids. The CDR3 nucleotides are TGTGCCAGCTCACCAAGGACTAGCGGGGGCCTGGTGAATGAGCAGTTCTTC. Translation: CASSPRTSGGLVNEQFF.

The genes are TRBV9 and TRBJ1-2; 7 bases line up with TRBD1. V was pared by 4 bases and J by 1 base, with 1 base of the junction left unmatched. This CDR3 comprises 13 residues. Germline V lookup: CDR1 SGDLS, CDR2 YYNGEE. Written as DNA, the CDR3 is TGTGCCAGCAGCCGACAGGGTAACTATGGCTACACCTTC. This translates into CASSRQGNYGYTF.

The V gene is TRBV14, the J gene TRBJ2-7; 8 positions agree with TRBD1. The CDR3 totals 15 residues. V was pared by 10 bases and J by 0 bases, with 11 bases of the junction left unmatched. Germline-derived CDR1 and CDR2 are SGHDN and FVKESK. In DNA form, the CDR3 reads TGTGCCAACAAGACCCCAGGGGGCGACTCCTACGAGCAGTACTTC. Translating it yields CANKTPGGDSYEQYF.

V is TRBV29-1 and J is TRBJ2-1; 9 nucleotides match TRBD1. This CDR3 contains 13 residues. The J segment lost 8 bases and the V segment lost 7 bases, leaving 9 bases of the junction unmatched. CDR1 and CDR2 (germline): SQVTM, ANQGSEA. The CDR3 sequence is CSGTDGTGYEQFF. In DNA, the CDR3 is TGCAGCGGTACCGACGGGACAGGGTATGAGCAGTTCTTC.

V gene TRBV5-4 combines with J gene TRBJ2-5; 7 bases agree with TRBD2. The CDR3 is made up of 15 amino acids. Germline V gene lookup returns CDR1 SGHNT and CDR2 YYREEE (reference sequence). V trimming: 4 bases; J trimming: 4 bases; junction bases outside the gene matches: 10. For the CDR3, the DNA is TGTGCCAGCAGCGCCGGGGGGTCGGTTCTAGAGACCCAGTACTTC. This sequence encodes CASSAGGSVLETQYF.

The gene calls are TRBV30 and TRBJ2-3, with D perhaps TRBD1 (6 bases). Germline V CDR1 and CDR2: GTSNPN, SVGIG (reference sequence). CDR3 size: 14 residues. V shed 4 bases and J shed 0 bases, with 11 bases lying between them. CDR3 region: CAWNGQFSTDTQYF. Written as DNA, the CDR3 is TGTGCCTGGAACGGACAGTTTAGCACAGATACGCAGTATTTT.

The rearrangement links TRBV28 to TRBJ2-3, with 8 bases that match TRBD1. Germline trimming cut 4 bases from V and 2 bases from J; bases unmatched to any gene: 5. The CDR3 length is 15 residues. The germline CDR1 and CDR2 sequences are MDHEN and SYDVKM. CDR3 nucleotides: TGTGCCAGCAGTTCCCCGGACAGGGCCACAGATACGCAGTATTTT. The encoded protein is CASSSPDRATDTQYF.

The V and J genes are TRBV4-1 and TRBJ2-7; D may be TRBD2 (5 bases). Germline lookup yields CDR1 MGHRA and CDR2 YSYEKL. This CDR3 region has 15 residues. Trimming removed 1 base from V and 2 bases from J, with 12 bases in between. The CDR3 DNA follows: TGCGCCAGCAGCCAAGGACGGGCGCGGGCCTACGAGCAGTACTTC. Its translation: CASSQGRARAYEQYF.

The chain uses TRBV4-1 and TRBJ2-1; D perhaps matches TRBD2 (5 bases). V dropped 8 bases and J dropped 9 bases, with 23 bases sitting between them. This CDR3 spans 15 amino acids. In germline, CDR1 is MGHRA, CDR2 YSYEKL. CDR3 sequence: CASAELVALGGEQFF. In nucleotides, the CDR3 is TGCGCCAGCGCCGAACTAGTTGCCCTTGGCGGTGAGCAGTTCTTC.

This chain uses TRBV5-4 with TRBJ2-6; 7 positions match TRBD1. This CDR3 is 17 amino acids long. Germline V gene data show CDR1 as SGHNT and CDR2 as YYREEE (reference sequence). The junction had 8 bases not matched to a gene; V was cut back by 4 bases and J by 1 base. CDR3: CASSRDSPSSGANVLTF. For the CDR3, the DNA is TGTGCCAGCAGCCGGGACAGCCCTTCATCTGGGGCCAACGTCCTGACTTTC.

This clone was seen once. This chain connects TRBV5-1 to TRBJ2-5; 7 bases line up with TRBD1. This CDR3 has 16 amino acids. Trimming at V came to 3 bases and at J to 4 bases, leaving 12 bases not matched to a gene. Germline V lookup: CDR1 SGHRS, CDR2 YFSETQ. This chain's CDR3 is CASSWGTGERVETQYF. DNA of the CDR3: TGCGCCAGCAGCTGGGGAACAGGGGAGAGGGTAGAGACCCAGTACTTC.

The chain joins TRBV10-3 to TRBJ1-5; TRBD1 might be the D (6 bases). Trimming removed 8 bases from V and 1 base from J, with 12 bases in between. Germline assignment: CDR1 ENHRY and CDR2 SYGVKD. This CDR3 is built from 14 residues. CDR3 nucleotides: TGTGCCATCGCCCGGGACATAAGCAATCAGCCCCAGCATTTT. This translates into CAIARDISNQPQHF.

This clone was seen a handful of times. CDR3 sequence: CASSPGQGMREQYF. For the CDR3, the DNA is TGCGCCAGCAGCCCCGGACAGGGTATGAGGGAGCAGTACTTC. The chain couples TRBV5-1 to TRBJ2-7, with 8 bases lining up with TRBD1. The CDR3 totals 14 residues. Unmatched junction bases numbered 10, after V lost 4 bases and J lost 7 bases. CDR1 is SGHRS, CDR2 YFSETQ, per germline.

The rearrangement links TRBV4-1 to TRBJ2-4; a possible D gene is TRBD1 (5 bases). Looked up from germline, CDR1 is MGHRA and CDR2 is YSYEKL. The length of the CDR3 is 15 residues. The V and J ends lost 4 bases and 2 bases respectively, with 12 bases between them. The CDR3 nucleotides read TGCGCCAGCAGCCCGGACCAGGGTCCCAAAAACATTCAGTACTTC. It translates to CASSPDQGPKNIQYF.

This rearrangement joins TRBV7-9 to TRBJ2-3; D may be TRBD2 (6 bases). Per the germline V gene, CDR1 is SEHNR and CDR2 is FQNEAQ (reference sequence). The germline V and J ends were trimmed by 1 base and 4 bases, with 9 bases remaining between them. The CDR3 is 14 amino acids. CDR3 sequence: CASSLGVAADTQYF. CDR3 coding DNA: TGTGCCAGCAGCTTAGGGGTAGCGGCAGATACGCAGTATTTT.

This rearrangement joins TRBV5-1 to TRBJ1-2; D not certain. V shed 0 bases and J shed 5 bases, with 11 bases lying between them. The CDR3 is made up of 14 amino acids. Germline CDR1 is SGHRS and CDR2 is YFSETQ. The CDR3 region has the DNA TGCGCCAGCAGCTTGGCCAGGACGGGATATGGCTACACCTTC. Its translation: CASSLARTGYGYTF.

The gene calls are TRBV27 and TRBJ2-3; D gene uncertain. The germline V gene has CDR1 MNHEY and CDR2 SMNVEV (reference sequence). V was shortened by 6 bases and J by 2 bases, with 15 bases between the two germline ends. The CDR3 is made up of 15 amino acids. The CDR3 DNA is TGTGCCAGCAGGTTGGGCCTGTCCCTCACAGATACGCAGTATTTT. It encodes CASRLGLSLTDTQYF.

The rearrangement links TRBV7-8 to TRBJ2-7; 8 bases match TRBD2. CDR3 length equals 15 residues. After removal of 0 bases from V and 4 bases from J, the junction contained 5 bases not matched to a gene. Germline V gene data show CDR1 as SGHVS and CDR2 as FQNEAQ. The CDR3, as DNA: TGTGCCAGCAGCTTAGCGGGGGGACTAGTTTACGAGCAGTACTTC. Translating it yields CASSLAGGLVYEQYF. The whole variable domain, remainder taken from reference TRBV7-8 and TRBJ2-7, is GAGVSQSPRYKVAKRGQDVALRCDPISGHVSLFWYQQALGQGPEFLTYFQNEAQLDKSGLPSDRFFAERPEGSVSTLKIQRTQQEDSAVYLCASSLAGGLVYEQYFGPGTRLTVT.

The rearrangement links TRBV11-2 to TRBJ1-1; possible D gene TRBD1, 6 bases. The CDR3 has 12 residues. Germline V gene sequence: CDR1 SGHAT, CDR2 FQNNGV. The V and J ends lost 5 bases and 11 bases respectively, with 15 bases between them. The CDR3 coding sequence is TGTGCCAGCAGCCCCAACAGGGTTACGGCTTTCTTT. Its protein product is CASSPNRVTAFF.